These T cell receptor beta chains were read from a single sample in a study of CD8+ T cells in alopecia areata. Here immunoSEQ multiplex PCR was the method, and the copy in TCRdb shows in-frame clones only, minus some. Of about 160,000 clones listed, 45% to 60% were seen once; the top ten hold 6.5% to 7.5%. The sequenced sample was CD4+ T cells sorted from blood. The receptors here all came from a human donor with alopecia areata. The CDR3 runs from the conserved cysteine through the conserved F or W. The order of the fields is V gene, J gene, clone size, D gene, CDR3 DNA, CDR3 protein. A D gene is named only where the DNA matches it firmly. For some rows the clone size is stated as once, few or many, or as a class when expanded; others skip it.

>TRBV11-2|TRBJ2-7|NA|NA
TGTGCCAGCAGCTTGAGCGGGTACCGCTCCTACGAGCAGTACTTC
CASSLSGYRSYEQYF
>TRBV6-1|TRBJ2-3|NA|NA
TGTGCCAGCACGTCGGATACGCAGTATTTT
CASTSDTQYF
>TRBV29-1|TRBJ1-2|NA|TRBD1
TGCAGCGCCATGGAGGGGACAGTATTCTATGGCTACACCTTC
CSAMEGTVFYGYTF
>TRBV7-9|TRBJ2-3|few|NA
TGTGCTGCCTCCCACTCGGGCACAGATACGCAGTATTTT
CAASHSGTDTQYF
>TRBV2|TRBJ2-3|NA|TRBD2
TGTGCCAGCACCGCGGGACTAGCGACTGATACGCAGTATTTT
CASTAGLATDTQYF
>TRBV29-1|TRBJ2-3|NA|TRBD2
TGCAGCGTTGTCTCCCAGCGGGGGTACACAGATACGCAGTATTTT
CSVVSQRGYTDTQYF
>TRBV29-1|TRBJ2-1|NA|TRBD1
TGCAGCGGGGGACAGGGCAATGAGCAGTTCTTC
CSGGQGNEQFF
>TRBV7-9|TRBJ2-2|NA|NA
TGTGCCAGCAGCGGCCACAAGAACACCGGGGAGCTGTTTTTT
CASSGHKNTGELFF
>TRBV6-6|TRBJ2-1|once|TRBD2
TGTGCCAGCCAGACTAGCGGGAGTGTTATTGAGCAGTTCTTC
CASQTSGSVIEQFF
>TRBV28|TRBJ2-1|few|TRBD2
TGTGCCGGATCTCGGATTAGCGGGATAAATGAGCAGTTCTTC
CAGSRISGINEQFF
>TRBV29-1|TRBJ2-5|few|NA
TGCAGAAAAAGGGGGGAGCAAGAGACCCAGTACTTC
CRKRGEQETQYF
>TRBV11-2|TRBJ2-3|few|NA
TGTGCCAGCAGCCCGGTGGATACGCAGTATTTT
CASSPVDTQYF
>TRBV14|TRBJ2-7|once|NA
TGTGCCAGCAGCGGGGGACTCCACTCCTACGAGCAGTACTTC
CASSGGLHSYEQYF
>TRBV4-1|TRBJ2-7|NA|NA
TGCGCCAGCAGCCATGCTGGGAGGTCCGCCTACGAGCAGTACTTC
CASSHAGRSAYEQYF
>TRBV7-8|TRBJ1-2|NA|TRBD1
TGTGCCAGCAGCCCTAGAGCTTTGGGACAGGGGATGCTGTTGGACTATGGCTACACCTTC
CASSPRALGQGMLLDYGYTF
>TRBV27|TRBJ2-1|NA|NA
TGTGCCAGCAGCCGGGAGTATTCCTACAATGAGCAGTTCTTC
CASSREYSYNEQFF
>TRBV9|TRBJ2-1|NA|TRBD2
TGTGCCAGCAGCGTAGCGGGACTAGCGATATACGATGAGCAGTTCTTC
CASSVAGLAIYDEQFF
>TRBV7-3|TRBJ2-5|NA|NA
TGTGCCAGCAGCCCCCAGGGAGGTGAGGAGACCCAGTACTTC
CASSPQGGEETQYF
>TRBV5-4|TRBJ2-3|few|TRBD1
TGTGCCAGCAGCAAGCCGGGACAGGCCACAGATACGCAGTATTTT
CASSKPGQATDTQYF
>TRBV6-5|TRBJ1-5|once|NA
TGTGCCAGCAGTCTGCAGAGGGATAGCAATCAGCCCCAGCATTTT
CASSLQRDSNQPQHF
>TRBV28|TRBJ2-5|NA|TRBD1
TGTGCCAGCAGTTTCCCCGGACAGGGAAAAGAGACCCAGTACTTC
CASSFPGQGKETQYF
>TRBV28|TRBJ1-1|NA|NA
TGTGCCAGCACCGCGCGGGGGCGACTGAACACTGAAGCTTTCTTT
CASTARGRLNTEAFF
>TRBV30|TRBJ1-5|NA|NA
TGTGCCTGGAGTGTACCTCCTCAGCCCCAGCATTTT
CAWSVPPQPQHF
>TRBV7-2|TRBJ1-1|NA|NA
TGTGCCAGCACCGAATGGGGGCGGAGGAACACTGAAGCTTTCTTT
CASTEWGRRNTEAFF
>TRBV5-1|TRBJ2-7|NA|TRBD1
TGCGCCAGCAGAAGGGACAGTTTCGCCTACGAGCAGTACTTC
CASRRDSFAYEQYF
>TRBV13|TRBJ1-2|once|NA
TGTGCCAGCAGCTTAACATGGACAGAACACAATCTTAACTATGGCTACACCTTC
CASSLTWTEHNLNYGYTF
>TRBV29-1|TRBJ1-1|NA|TRBD1
TGCAGCGTTGGACAGGGTGAGCGAGCTTTCTTT
CSVGQGERAFF